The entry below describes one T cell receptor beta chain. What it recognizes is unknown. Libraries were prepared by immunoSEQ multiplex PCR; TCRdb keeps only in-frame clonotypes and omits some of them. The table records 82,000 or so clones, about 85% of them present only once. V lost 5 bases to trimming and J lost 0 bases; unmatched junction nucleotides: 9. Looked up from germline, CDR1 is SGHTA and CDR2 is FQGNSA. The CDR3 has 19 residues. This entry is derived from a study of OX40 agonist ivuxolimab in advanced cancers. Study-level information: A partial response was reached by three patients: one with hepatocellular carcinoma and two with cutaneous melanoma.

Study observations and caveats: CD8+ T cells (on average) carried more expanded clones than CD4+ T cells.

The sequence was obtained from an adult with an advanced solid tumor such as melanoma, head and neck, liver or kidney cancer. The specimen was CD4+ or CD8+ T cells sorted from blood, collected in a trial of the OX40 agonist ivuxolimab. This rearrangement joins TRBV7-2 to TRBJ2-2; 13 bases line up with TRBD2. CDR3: CASSPYVTSGGTNTGELFF. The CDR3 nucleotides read TGTGCCAGCAGCCCGTACGTGACTAGCGGGGGGACGAACACCGGGGAGCTGTTTTTT.